A single sample gave rise to the 15 T cell receptor beta chains below, sequenced in a study of blood T cells in healthy people across ages. A J-beta primer mix and a sample-barcoded 5' primer were used in a second PCR of about 7 to 12 cycles. TCRdb called the 5' RACE reads again in MiXCR, with one record for every CDR3 protein. The sample records approximately 2,000,000 distinct CDR3 sequences, about 39% being singletons. The sample was blood. The receptors shown here come from a human donor in good health.

Comment on this clonotype: A read error may be the cause here, since a much bigger clone is one base away. This rearrangement joins TRBV7-2 to TRBJ1-1; TRBD1 agrees at 7 bases. Germline V lookup: CDR1 SGHTA, CDR2 FQGNSA. The CDR3 is 12 amino acids. J was trimmed by 8 bases and V by 1 base; bases with no gene match: 1. This CDR3 reads CASSLEDREAFF. As DNA, the CDR3 is TGTGCCAGCAGCTTAGAGGACAGGGAAGCTTTCTTT.

In its sample, this clonotype was seen a few times. V gene TRBV9 combines with J gene TRBJ2-5; D remains unclear. V was pared by 0 bases and J by 8 bases, with 8 bases between. Per the germline V gene, CDR1 is SGDLS and CDR2 is YYNGEE. The CDR3 length is 12 residues. The CDR3 sequence: CASSVDDLTQYF. CDR3 sequence (DNA): TGTGCCAGCAGCGTAGACGACCTAACCCAGTACTTC.

The rearrangement links TRBV15 to TRBJ2-7; D is unclear. There are 13 residues in the CDR3. Trimming cost V 0 bases and J 4 bases, with 7 bases left between them. Germline values: CDR1 LNHNV, CDR2 YYDKDF (reference sequence). This CDR3 is CATSRERIYEQYF. CDR3 DNA: TGTGCCACCAGCAGAGAACGGATATACGAGCAGTACTTC.

This clonotype was counted between two and nine times. The J gene is TRBJ1-1, the V gene TRBV20-1; D gene unclear. Germline values: CDR1 DFQATT, CDR2 SNEGSKA (reference sequence). There are 15 residues in the CDR3. Trimming left V 0 bases short and J 1 base short, with 12 bases between. CDR3 sequence reads: CSARDISAGNTEAFF. The CDR3 DNA reads as TGCAGTGCTAGAGATATATCGGCAGGGAACACTGAAGCTTTCTTT.

This clonotype came up a few times. Germline is not matched at one junction end, which may reflect a read error. The V call is TRBV30, the J call TRBJ2-4; D remains ambiguous. The germline V gene encodes CDR1 GTSNPN and CDR2 SVGIG (reference sequence). The length of the CDR3 is 12 residues. The CDR3 DNA sequence: TGTGCCTGGAGTGTCGCCAGAAACATTCAGTACTTC. Encoded protein: CAWSVARNIQYF.

This clonotype was seen many times. The CDR3 loop reads CSVVGWTGGYGYTF. The CDR3 coding sequence is TGCAGCGTTGTGGGATGGACCGGGGGCTATGGCTACACCTTC. The chain has TRBV29-1 and TRBJ1-2; D may be TRBD1 (5 bases). CDR3 length: 14 residues. Germline V gene data show CDR1 as SQVTM and CDR2 as ANQGSEA. Trimming took 4 bases from V and 4 from J, leaving 16 bases between them.

Points on this clonotype: A much larger clone is a single base away; this may be a read error. This chain connects TRBV6-2 or TRBV6-3 to TRBJ2-4; D may be TRBD1 or TRBD2 (5 bases each). The DNA end is a closer match to TRBJ2-1, so the J assignment may be wrong. Germline loops: CDR1 MNHEY, CDR2 SVGEGT. The CDR3 loop spans 15 amino acids. As DNA, the CDR3 is TGTGCCAGGAGGGGACCACAGCTAGCCAAAAACATTCAGTTCTTC. Translation gives CARRGPQLAKNIQFF.

Remarks on this clonotype: An end of the junction does not agree with germline; a read error may underlie this. The V gene is TRBV10-3, the J gene TRBJ2-3, with D possibly matching TRBD2 (5 bases). CDR3 length equals 13 residues. From germline, CDR1 is ENHRY and CDR2 SYGVKD. This CDR3 reads CAISEAGTNTQYF. DNA for the CDR3: TGTGCCATCAGTGAGGCGGGCACAAATACGCAGTATTTT.

This clonotype was found a few times. The chain joins TRBV6-5 to TRBJ1-1; D perhaps matches TRBD1 (6 bases). Germline V gene sequence: CDR1 MNHEY, CDR2 SVGAGI. This CDR3 spans 18 amino acids. Trimming took off 2 bases at V and 1 base at J, with 20 bases between the two ends. The CDR3 nucleotides read TGTGCCAGCAGTTACCCGTCGGGGGCCGCGGGGCCGAACACTGAAGCTTTCTTT. Translating gives CASSYPSGAAGPNTEAFF.

As regards this clonotype: One end of the junction varies from germline; a read error may be responsible. This chain connects TRBV12-3 or TRBV12-4 to TRBJ1-2; 8 positions agree with TRBD1. The CDR3 has 15 residues. The CDR3: CASSRQGYTNYDYTF. The CDR3 coding sequence is TGTGCCAGCAGCAGACAGGGGTATACTAACTATGACTACACCTTC.

This rearrangement joins TRBV29-1 to TRBJ1-4; 7 bases agree with TRBD1. Looked up from germline, CDR1 is SQVTM and CDR2 is ANQGSEA. The V and J ends lost 7 bases and 3 bases, in that order; junction bases with no gene match: 5. This CDR3 is built from 13 residues. The DNA for the CDR3 is TGCAGCGCCCAGGGGGAAGCTAATGAAAAACTGTTTTTT. Its translation: CSAQGEANEKLFF. The full variable domain, completed using reference TRBV29-1 and TRBJ1-4, is SAVISQKPSRDICQRGTSLTIQCQVDSQVTMMFWYRQQPGQSLTLIATANQGSEATYESGFVIDKFPISRPNLTFSTLTVSNMSPEDSSIYLCSAQGEANEKLFFGSGTQLSVL.

This clonotype was detected a few times. J is TRBJ1-2 and V is TRBV5-1; a possible D gene is TRBD1 (5 bases). Germline assignment: CDR1 SGHRS and CDR2 YFSETQ. V gave up 1 base and J gave up 3 bases, with 13 bases separating them. The CDR3 is made up of 15 amino acids. This CDR3 is CASSLSSGADYGYTF. Here the CDR3 DNA reads TGCGCCAGCAGCTTGTCTTCTGGGGCGGACTATGGCTACACCTTC.

This clonotype was counted a few times. The chain joins TRBV3-1 to TRBJ1-5; D call uncertain. Germline CDR1 and CDR2: LGHDT and YNNKEL (reference sequence). Trimming shortened V by 0 bases and J by 4 bases, and 10 bases separated the two germline ends. The CDR3 covers 15 residues. The CDR3 DNA sequence: TGTGCCAGCAGCCAAGATTTGACGGGGAATCAGCCCCAGCATTTT. It yields the protein CASSQDLTGNQPQHF.

This clonotype has only a few counts. V gene TRBV4-3 combines with J gene TRBJ1-2; D unresolved. This CDR3 is built from 17 residues. V lost 0 bases and J 4 bases, leaving 18 bases between the germline ends. Germline-derived CDR1 and CDR2 are LGHNA and YSLEER. The CDR3 coding sequence is TGCGCCAGCAGCCAAGATAACGGCGGCGGTCGGCTCTATGGCTACACCTTC. Its protein is CASSQDNGGGRLYGYTF.

The chain employs TRBV7-2 and TRBJ2-5; D unclear. CDR3 length equals 13 residues. The ends were cut back, 1 base at V and 3 bases at J, with 6 bases in the middle. Germline lookup yields CDR1 SGHTA and CDR2 FQGNSA. The CDR3 DNA reads as TGTGCCAGCAGCTTAGTCAGTAAAGAGACCCAGTACTTC. Translated, it gives CASSLVSKETQYF.